These T cell receptor beta chains were read from a single sample in a study of vaccination and CD4 T cells after COVID-19. TCRdb reanalysed the PCR reads using MiXCR and keeps one entry per CDR3 protein. The repertoire holds thousands of distinct CDR3 sequences, with around 73% as singletons. Their antigens are not known. Sequenced input: CD4+ T cells from blood, cultured in vitro. The receptors were sampled from a human donor who had recovered from COVID-19. The CDR3 runs from the conserved cysteine through the conserved F or W. The order of the fields is D gene, J gene, V gene, clone size, CDR3 DNA, CDR3 protein. D genes are given only for firm matches. Clone size is not always given. Where it is, it says once, few, many or a class for expanded clones.

d_gene: -
j_gene: TRBJ2-3
v_gene: TRBV6-5
abundance: -
CDR3nt: TGTGCCAGCAGTTACTTTGGCACAGATACGCAGTATTTT
CDR3aa: CASSYFGTDTQYF

d_gene: -
j_gene: TRBJ1-6
v_gene: TRBV15
abundance: few
CDR3nt: TGTGCCACCAGCAGAGCTTCCGGAATACCCCTCCACTTT
CDR3aa: CATSRASGIPLHF

d_gene: -
j_gene: TRBJ1-5
v_gene: TRBV24-1
abundance: large
CDR3nt: TGTGCCACCAGTGATTTTGGGGATCAGCCCCAGCATTTT
CDR3aa: CATSDFGDQPQHF

d_gene: TRBD1
j_gene: TRBJ1-2
v_gene: TRBV4-3
abundance: -
CDR3nt: TGCGCCAGCAGCCCCCAGTTCTTCGGACAGGGGAATGGCTACACCTTC
CDR3aa: CASSPQFFGQGNGYTF

d_gene: -
j_gene: TRBJ1-1
v_gene: TRBV7-6
abundance: large
CDR3nt: TGTGCCAGCAGCATTGAACAGGTCCTTTTGGGTTTGGCTTTCTTT
CDR3aa: CASSIEQVLLGLAFF

d_gene: -
j_gene: TRBJ1-5
v_gene: TRBV6-1
abundance: -
CDR3nt: TGTGCCAGCAGCCGGGCGGCGGGGAGCAATCAGCCCCAGCATTTT
CDR3aa: CASSRAAGSNQPQHF

d_gene: TRBD1
j_gene: TRBJ2-2
v_gene: TRBV24-1
abundance: -
CDR3nt: TGTGCCACCAGCGCCCGGACAGGGGGCTCAAACGGGGAGCTGTTTTTT
CDR3aa: CATSARTGGSNGELFF

d_gene: -
j_gene: TRBJ1-5
v_gene: TRBV6-1
abundance: -
CDR3nt: TGTGCCAGCAGTGAAACGCTTGCGGAGCCCCAGCATTTT
CDR3aa: CASSETLAEPQHF

d_gene: TRBD2
j_gene: TRBJ2-7
v_gene: TRBV6-2/TRBV6-3
abundance: -
CDR3nt: TGTGCCAGCAGTTACCCTTCGCTAGCGGGAAGCTCCTACGAGCAGTACTTC
CDR3aa: CASSYPSLAGSSYEQYF

d_gene: -
j_gene: TRBJ1-3
v_gene: TRBV27
abundance: -
CDR3nt: TGTGCCAGCAGTCCCAGGGGCGGAAACACCATATATTTT
CDR3aa: CASSPRGGNTIYF

d_gene: -
j_gene: TRBJ2-3
v_gene: TRBV20-1
abundance: -
CDR3nt: TGCAGTGCTAGAGATCTTGGGGGGACCACAGATACGCAGTATTTT
CDR3aa: CSARDLGGTTDTQYF

d_gene: -
j_gene: TRBJ1-1
v_gene: TRBV18
abundance: -
CDR3nt: TGTGCCAGCTCAGAAACTGAAGCTTTCTTT
CDR3aa: CASSETEAFF

d_gene: -
j_gene: TRBJ1-1
v_gene: TRBV19
abundance: -
CDR3nt: TGTGCCAGTAGGGGAATAGGGAACACTGAAGCTTTCTTT
CDR3aa: CASRGIGNTEAFF

d_gene: TRBD1
j_gene: TRBJ2-3
v_gene: TRBV7-9
abundance: -
CDR3nt: TGTGCCAGCAGCTTAAACAGGGGTATGGGAAGCACAGATACGCAGTATTTT
CDR3aa: CASSLNRGMGSTDTQYF

d_gene: -
j_gene: TRBJ2-3
v_gene: TRBV5-1
abundance: -
CDR3nt: TGCGCCAGCAGCTTGGGCCTGGTAGGGGGCACAGATACGCAGTATTTT
CDR3aa: CASSLGLVGGTDTQYF

d_gene: -
j_gene: TRBJ2-3
v_gene: TRBV25-1
abundance: -
CDR3nt: TGTGCCAGCCACTATAGGGGGGGGCCAGGCACAGATACGCAGTATTTT
CDR3aa: CASHYRGGPGTDTQYF

d_gene: -
j_gene: TRBJ1-5
v_gene: TRBV5-1
abundance: -
CDR3nt: TGCGCCAGCAGCTTGGACTTAGGGGTAAATCAGCCCCAGCATTTT
CDR3aa: CASSLDLGVNQPQHF

d_gene: TRBD1
j_gene: TRBJ1-6
v_gene: TRBV6-5
abundance: -
CDR3nt: TGTGCCAGCAGTTACTCGACAGGGGCCGCTAATTCACCCCTCCACTTT
CDR3aa: CASSYSTGAANSPLHF

d_gene: TRBD1
j_gene: TRBJ1-5
v_gene: TRBV20-1
abundance: -
CDR3nt: TGCAGTGCTAGAGATGGGCGGACAGGGGGTCATCAGCCCCAGCATTTT
CDR3aa: CSARDGRTGGHQPQHF

d_gene: -
j_gene: TRBJ2-7
v_gene: TRBV20-1
abundance: -
CDR3nt: TGCAGTGCTAGAGCGGTGGTGGAGCAGTACTTC
CDR3aa: CSARAVVEQYF

d_gene: -
j_gene: TRBJ1-2
v_gene: TRBV7-9
abundance: -
CDR3nt: TGTGCCAGCAGCTCGGGCGGCTATGGCTACACCTTC
CDR3aa: CASSSGGYGYTF

d_gene: -
j_gene: TRBJ2-3
v_gene: TRBV24-1
abundance: medium-sized
CDR3nt: TGTGCCACCGGCCAGGGCCTCCCAGATACGCAGTATTTT
CDR3aa: CATGQGLPDTQYF

d_gene: -
j_gene: TRBJ1-2
v_gene: TRBV6-5
abundance: few
CDR3nt: TGTGCCAGCAGTTACTCGGACAACTATGGCTACACCTTC
CDR3aa: CASSYSDNYGYTF

d_gene: -
j_gene: TRBJ1-5
v_gene: TRBV10-3
abundance: -
CDR3nt: TGTGCCATCAGTGATCGGGGGGCATATCAGCCCCAGCATTTT
CDR3aa: CAISDRGAYQPQHF

d_gene: TRBD1
j_gene: TRBJ2-4
v_gene: TRBV6-1
abundance: -
CDR3nt: TGTGCCAGCAGAACGGACGGGACAGGAGAAAACATTCAGTACTTC
CDR3aa: CASRTDGTGENIQYF

d_gene: -
j_gene: TRBJ2-7
v_gene: TRBV6-5
abundance: once
CDR3nt: TGTGCCAGCAGTTATAGGGGGGTGCAGTACTTC
CDR3aa: CASSYRGVQYF

d_gene: -
j_gene: TRBJ2-2
v_gene: TRBV2
abundance: -
CDR3nt: TGTGCCAGTAACAGGGCCGGGGAGCTGTTTTTT
CDR3aa: CASNRAGELFF

d_gene: -
j_gene: TRBJ1-2
v_gene: TRBV6-1
abundance: -
CDR3nt: TGTGCCAGCAGTGAACCCCCGGGCTACACCTTC
CDR3aa: CASSEPPGYTF

d_gene: -
j_gene: TRBJ1-5
v_gene: TRBV27
abundance: -
CDR3nt: TGTGCCAGCAGTTTGGGGATTAGCAATCAGCCCCAGCATTTT
CDR3aa: CASSLGISNQPQHF

d_gene: -
j_gene: TRBJ1-5
v_gene: TRBV6-5
abundance: -
CDR3nt: TGTGCCAGCAGTTACTCGTCCTCTAATCAGCCCCAGCATTTT
CDR3aa: CASSYSSSNQPQHF

d_gene: -
j_gene: TRBJ1-5
v_gene: TRBV6-1
abundance: -
CDR3nt: TGTGCCAGCAGGGGAAGGGTGGATAGCAATCAGCCCCAGCATTTT
CDR3aa: CASRGRVDSNQPQHF

d_gene: -
j_gene: TRBJ2-5
v_gene: TRBV30
abundance: -
CDR3nt: TGTGCCTGGGAAGAGCGACGGACAGGGAGGGTCCAAGAGACCCAGTACTTC
CDR3aa: CAWEERRTGRVQETQYF

d_gene: -
j_gene: TRBJ2-3
v_gene: TRBV20-1
abundance: -
CDR3nt: TGCAGTGCTAGTTGGGGTTTTGGGGCCGGATCCTTTTCTAGCACAGATACGCAGTATTTT
CDR3aa: CSASWGFGAGSFSSTDTQYF

d_gene: -
j_gene: TRBJ1-5
v_gene: TRBV20-1
abundance: -
CDR3nt: TGCAGTGCTAGAGATGGCAGGGGCGGCAATCAGCCCCAGCATTTT
CDR3aa: CSARDGRGGNQPQHF

d_gene: -
j_gene: TRBJ1-2
v_gene: TRBV12-3/TRBV12-4
abundance: -
CDR3nt: TGTGCCAGCAGTTTAGAGGATTTATATGGCTACACCTTC
CDR3aa: CASSLEDLYGYTF

d_gene: -
j_gene: TRBJ1-6
v_gene: TRBV7-2
abundance: -
CDR3nt: TGTGCCAGCAGCCCGAGGGGGGGTTGGAATTCACCCCTCCACTTT
CDR3aa: CASSPRGGWNSPLHF

d_gene: -
j_gene: TRBJ1-2
v_gene: TRBV12-3/TRBV12-4
abundance: -
CDR3nt: TGTGCCAGCAGCTTCGGCCCCTCGAGCTATGGCTACACCTTC
CDR3aa: CASSFGPSSYGYTF

d_gene: -
j_gene: TRBJ2-3
v_gene: TRBV7-6
abundance: -
CDR3nt: TGTGCCAGCAGCTCCAGGTGGGCAGATACGCAGTATTTT
CDR3aa: CASSSRWADTQYF

d_gene: TRBD1
j_gene: TRBJ1-5
v_gene: TRBV7-2
abundance: once
CDR3nt: TGTGCCAGCAGCCCCAGGGGGAATCAGCCCCAGCATTTT
CDR3aa: CASSPRGNQPQHF

d_gene: -
j_gene: TRBJ2-1
v_gene: TRBV20-1
abundance: -
CDR3nt: TGCAGTCCGGGCGGGGAATCCTACAATGAGCAGTTCTTC
CDR3aa: CSPGGESYNEQFF

d_gene: TRBD2
j_gene: TRBJ2-1
v_gene: TRBV20-1
abundance: -
CDR3nt: TGCAGTGCTTGGGGCGCCATAGCCGGGACTAGCGGTTACAATGAGCAGTTCTTC
CDR3aa: CSAWGAIAGTSGYNEQFF

d_gene: -
j_gene: TRBJ1-6
v_gene: TRBV19
abundance: -
CDR3nt: TGTGCCAGTAGCGCCCCCCGGGGAGGACCTAATTCACCCCTCCACTTT
CDR3aa: CASSAPRGGPNSPLHF

d_gene: -
j_gene: TRBJ2-7
v_gene: TRBV4-1
abundance: -
CDR3nt: TGCGCCAGCAGCCAAGGTCGCGGGGGCGCCCACGAGCAGTACTTC
CDR3aa: CASSQGRGGAHEQYF

d_gene: TRBD2
j_gene: TRBJ2-2
v_gene: TRBV11-2
abundance: few
CDR3nt: TGTGCCAGCACCCCGTCCAAGCGGGGGGCGAACACCGGGGAGCTGTTTTTT
CDR3aa: CASTPSKRGANTGELFF

d_gene: TRBD1
j_gene: TRBJ1-5
v_gene: TRBV6-5
abundance: few
CDR3nt: TGTGCCAGCAGTTATGCCGGGACAGGGCTGAATCAGCCCCAGCATTTT
CDR3aa: CASSYAGTGLNQPQHF

d_gene: -
j_gene: TRBJ2-6
v_gene: TRBV20-1
abundance: -
CDR3nt: TGCAGTGCTCGAGGGAACTCTGGGGCCAACGTCCTGACTTTC
CDR3aa: CSARGNSGANVLTF

d_gene: TRBD1
j_gene: TRBJ1-5
v_gene: TRBV12-3/TRBV12-4
abundance: -
CDR3nt: TGTGCCAGCAGCCTGTGGACAGGGTCCTGGCAGCCCCAGCATTTT
CDR3aa: CASSLWTGSWQPQHF

d_gene: -
j_gene: TRBJ2-3
v_gene: TRBV20-1
abundance: -
CDR3nt: TGCAGTGCTCCAGCCCAGACAACTAGCACAGATACGCAGTATTTT
CDR3aa: CSAPAQTTSTDTQYF

d_gene: -
j_gene: TRBJ2-2
v_gene: TRBV20-1
abundance: -
CDR3nt: TGCAGTGCAGAACAGGGCGCCGGGGAGCTGTTTTTT
CDR3aa: CSAEQGAGELFF

d_gene: TRBD2
j_gene: TRBJ2-7
v_gene: TRBV25-1
abundance: -
CDR3nt: TGTGCCAGCAGTGGCCGACTAGCGGAGCTGTACGAGCAGTACTTC
CDR3aa: CASSGRLAELYEQYF

d_gene: -
j_gene: TRBJ1-5
v_gene: TRBV19
abundance: few
CDR3nt: TGTGCCAGTAGTATAGGGCTTGCGGGCAATCAGCCCCAGCATTTT
CDR3aa: CASSIGLAGNQPQHF

d_gene: -
j_gene: TRBJ2-5
v_gene: TRBV7-9
abundance: -
CDR3nt: TGTGCCAGCAGCTTAATTAGCGGTCAAGAGACCCAGTACTTC
CDR3aa: CASSLISGQETQYF

d_gene: TRBD1
j_gene: TRBJ1-1
v_gene: TRBV2
abundance: -
CDR3nt: TGTGCCAGCAGCGTCGGGCGGGACAGTTTTCTTGGGGACACTGAAGCTTTCTTT
CDR3aa: CASSVGRDSFLGDTEAFF

d_gene: -
j_gene: TRBJ2-3
v_gene: TRBV20-1
abundance: once
CDR3nt: TGCAGTGCGAGTTCCGGGGGTGTCGCAGATACGCAGTATTTT
CDR3aa: CSASSGGVADTQYF

d_gene: -
j_gene: TRBJ1-1
v_gene: TRBV5-1
abundance: -
CDR3nt: TGCGCCAGCAGCGGAAGGGGGAACACTGAAGCTTTCTTT
CDR3aa: CASSGRGNTEAFF

d_gene: -
j_gene: TRBJ2-7
v_gene: TRBV7-3
abundance: once
CDR3nt: TGTGCCAGCAGCTTAAACGGGGGGCCCTACGAGCAGTACTTC
CDR3aa: CASSLNGGPYEQYF

d_gene: -
j_gene: TRBJ2-5
v_gene: TRBV6-1
abundance: -
CDR3nt: TGTGCCAGCAGCCTGACAGAACAAGAGACCCAGTACTTC
CDR3aa: CASSLTEQETQYF

d_gene: -
j_gene: TRBJ1-5
v_gene: TRBV12-3/TRBV12-4
abundance: -
CDR3nt: TGTGCCAGCAGTTCAATCCGTTCCGTCAATCAGCCCCAGCATTTT
CDR3aa: CASSSIRSVNQPQHF

d_gene: -
j_gene: TRBJ2-7
v_gene: TRBV11-2
abundance: large
CDR3nt: TGTGCCAGCAGCTCCAGAGATGCCGAGCAGTACTTC
CDR3aa: CASSSRDAEQYF

d_gene: -
j_gene: TRBJ2-2
v_gene: TRBV2
abundance: -
CDR3nt: TGTGCCAGCAGTGACGACTCCTACACCGGGGAGCTGTTTTTT
CDR3aa: CASSDDSYTGELFF